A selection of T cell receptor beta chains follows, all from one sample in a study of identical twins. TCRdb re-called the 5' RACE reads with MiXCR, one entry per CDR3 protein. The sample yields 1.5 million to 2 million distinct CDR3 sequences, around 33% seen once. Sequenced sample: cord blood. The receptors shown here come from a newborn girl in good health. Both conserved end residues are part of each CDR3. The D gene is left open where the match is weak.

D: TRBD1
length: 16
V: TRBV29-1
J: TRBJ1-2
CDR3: CSVRGDRGQTSDGYTF

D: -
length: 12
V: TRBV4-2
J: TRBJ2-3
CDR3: CASGQGGDTQYF

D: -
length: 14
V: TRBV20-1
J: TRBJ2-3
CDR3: CSARDLDSTDTQYF

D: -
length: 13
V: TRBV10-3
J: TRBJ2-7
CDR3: CAISEPGNNEQYF

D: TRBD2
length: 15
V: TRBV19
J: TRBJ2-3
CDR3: CASRWTSGGRDTQYF

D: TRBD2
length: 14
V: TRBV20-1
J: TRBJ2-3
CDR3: CSARAGGRGDTQYF

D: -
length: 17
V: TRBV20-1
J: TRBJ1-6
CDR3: CSASVPEAGSYNSPLHF

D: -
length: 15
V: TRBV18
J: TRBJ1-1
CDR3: CASSPREEMNTEAFF

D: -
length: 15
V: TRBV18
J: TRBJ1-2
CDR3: CASQGSGRINYGYTF

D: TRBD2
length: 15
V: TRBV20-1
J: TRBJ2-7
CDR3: CSARGGLAGNYEQYF

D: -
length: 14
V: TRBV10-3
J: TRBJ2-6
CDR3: CAINGHSGANVPTF

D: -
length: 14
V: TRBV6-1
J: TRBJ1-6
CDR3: CASSEYQGFSPLHF

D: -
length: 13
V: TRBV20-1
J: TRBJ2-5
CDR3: CSANNLTEETQYF

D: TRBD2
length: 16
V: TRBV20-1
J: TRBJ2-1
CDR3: CSARVAVGGFYNEQFF

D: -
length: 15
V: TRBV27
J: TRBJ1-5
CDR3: CASRKGGATNQPQHF

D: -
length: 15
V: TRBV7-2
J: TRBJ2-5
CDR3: CASSLNSGGWETQYF

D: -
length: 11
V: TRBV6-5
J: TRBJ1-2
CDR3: CASYQGSGYTF

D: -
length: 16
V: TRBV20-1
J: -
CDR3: CSARGGLAPVRYEQYF

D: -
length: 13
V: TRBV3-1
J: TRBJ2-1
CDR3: CASSQARRDEQFF

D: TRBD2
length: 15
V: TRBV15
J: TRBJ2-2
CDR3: CATSRKAGGTGELFF

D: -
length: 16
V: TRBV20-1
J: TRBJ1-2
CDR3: CSARAGTPKSLYGYTF

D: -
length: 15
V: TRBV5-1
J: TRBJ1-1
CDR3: CASSLVGAENTEAFF

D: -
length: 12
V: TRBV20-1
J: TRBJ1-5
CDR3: CSAKRLNQPQHF

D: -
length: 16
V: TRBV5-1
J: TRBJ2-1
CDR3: CASRPLGGSSYNEQFF

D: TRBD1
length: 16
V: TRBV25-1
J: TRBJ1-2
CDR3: CASSESGFGQAYGYTF

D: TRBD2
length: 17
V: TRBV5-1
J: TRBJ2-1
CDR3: CASSLGLGTSRRNEQFF

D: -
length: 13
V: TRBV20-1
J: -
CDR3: CSAGGGRHNEQYF

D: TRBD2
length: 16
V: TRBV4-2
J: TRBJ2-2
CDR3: CASSLPGLANTGELFF

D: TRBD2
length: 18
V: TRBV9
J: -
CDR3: CASSVPPLAGMSYNEQYF

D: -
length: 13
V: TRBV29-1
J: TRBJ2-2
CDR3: CSVGGRYTGELFF

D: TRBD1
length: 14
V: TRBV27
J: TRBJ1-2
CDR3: CASSFRDRTGGYTF

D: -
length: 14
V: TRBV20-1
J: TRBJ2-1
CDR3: CSASVGSDLNEQFF

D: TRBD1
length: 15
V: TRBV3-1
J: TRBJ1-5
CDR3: CASSPQTGDDQPQHF

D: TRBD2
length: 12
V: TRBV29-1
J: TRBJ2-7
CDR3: CSVAGGEYEQYF

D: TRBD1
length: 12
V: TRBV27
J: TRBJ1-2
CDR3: CASRDRGYGYTF

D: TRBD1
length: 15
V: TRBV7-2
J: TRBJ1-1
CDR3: CASSLVRQGDTEAFF

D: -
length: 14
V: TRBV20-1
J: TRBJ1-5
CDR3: CSAAGLGSNQPQHF

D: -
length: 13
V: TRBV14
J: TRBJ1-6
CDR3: CASSQRHPSPPHF

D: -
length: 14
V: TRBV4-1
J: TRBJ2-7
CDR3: CASSQGHGDYEQYF

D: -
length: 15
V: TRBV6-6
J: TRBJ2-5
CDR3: CASSWRAQNQETQYF

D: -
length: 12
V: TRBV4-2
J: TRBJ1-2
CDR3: CASSQEHGGYTF

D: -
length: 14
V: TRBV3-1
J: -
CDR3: CASSPLSDTDEQYF

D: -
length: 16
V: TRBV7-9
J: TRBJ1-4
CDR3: CASSDATGQTNEKLFF

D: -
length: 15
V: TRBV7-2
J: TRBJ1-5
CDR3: CASSLGPGRNQPQHF

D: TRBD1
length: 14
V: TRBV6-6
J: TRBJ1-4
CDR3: CASSYWRGHEKLFF

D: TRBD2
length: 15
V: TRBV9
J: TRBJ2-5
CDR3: CASSVEGLAQETQYF

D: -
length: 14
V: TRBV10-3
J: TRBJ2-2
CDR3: CAISEAGTTGELFF

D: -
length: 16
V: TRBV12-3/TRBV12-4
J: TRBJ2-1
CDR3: CASSAQGTLSYNEQFF

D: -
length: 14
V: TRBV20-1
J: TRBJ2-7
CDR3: CSALTPGFSYEQYF

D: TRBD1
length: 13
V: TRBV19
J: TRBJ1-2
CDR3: CASSMGTVRGYTF

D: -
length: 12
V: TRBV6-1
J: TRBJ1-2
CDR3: CASTPGYYGYTF

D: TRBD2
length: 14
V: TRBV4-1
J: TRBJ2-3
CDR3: CASSQAGGRYTQYF

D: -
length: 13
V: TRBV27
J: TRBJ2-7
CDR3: CASSFGVTYEQYF

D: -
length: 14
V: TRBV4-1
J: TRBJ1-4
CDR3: CASSQELTNEKLFF

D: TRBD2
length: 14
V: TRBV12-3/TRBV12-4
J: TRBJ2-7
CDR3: CASSLRREVYEQYF

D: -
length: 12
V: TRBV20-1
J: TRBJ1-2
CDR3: CSASSASYGYTF

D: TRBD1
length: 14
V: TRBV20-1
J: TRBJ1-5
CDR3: CSASGTGSNQPQHF

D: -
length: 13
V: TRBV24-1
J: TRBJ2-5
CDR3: CATRDSSYNEQYF

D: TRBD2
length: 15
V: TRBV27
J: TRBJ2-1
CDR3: CASSFRLAGFDEQFF